This T cell receptor (beta chain) is drawn from a study of OX40 agonist ivuxolimab in advanced cancers. Study-wide background: With ivuxolimab, an agonistic anti-OX40 (CD134) antibody, patients were treated. Patient treatment consisted of intravenous ivuxolimab administration every 2 weeks at 0.01 to 10 mg/kg.

Study conclusions and caveats: At 0.1 to 3.0 mg/kg and by week 6, CD4+ and CD8+ T cells in the blood had expanded clonally.

Trimming stripped 1 base from V and 1 base from J, with 10 bases between. The CDR3 has 15 amino acids. Germline V gives CDR1 SGHNT, CDR2 YENEEA. Using immunoSEQ multiplex PCR, the repertoire was profiled, and TCRdb retains in-frame clones only, with some absent. The sample holds roughly 90,000 clones, around 90% seen once. Remarks on this clone: Its antigen is undetermined.

The genes are TRBV11-3 and TRBJ2-5; D may be TRBD2 (7 bases). The sample consisted of CD4+ or CD8+ T cells sorted from blood, taken in a trial of the OX40 agonist ivuxolimab. This TCR derives from an adult with an advanced solid tumor such as melanoma, head and neck, liver or kidney cancer. This CDR3 reads CASSLGAGAQETQYF. The CDR3 nucleotides read TGTGCCAGCAGCTTAGGGGCGGGGGCCCAAGAGACCCAGTACTTC.